This passage covers 7 T cell receptor beta chains from one sample sequenced in a study of post-analysis software for immune sequencing data. Findings of the study overall: Comparison of patients with controls showed roughly five TRBV segments more frequent in patients, TRBV5-6, TRBV5-1 and TRBV20-1 among them.

No antigens are known for them. Carried by the TCR beta cDNA libraries were unique molecular identifiers. One entry per CDR3 protein results from TCRdb running MiXCR on the PCR reads. The data show about 540,000 distinct CDR3 sequences, around 36% seen once. The source material was blood. The source is a girl aged 2 to 17 with multiple sclerosis.

This clonotype was recorded a few times. The rearrangement links TRBV12-5 to TRBJ2-4; D remains ambiguous. Germline V CDR1 and CDR2: LGHNT, FRNRAP. This CDR3 comprises 14 residues. V lost 1 base and J 4 bases, leaving 8 bases between the germline ends. CDR3 sequence (DNA): TGTGCTAGTGGTTTGGCGATCAAGAAAAACATTCAGTACTTC. Translation: CASGLAIKKNIQYF.

This sequence joins TRBV25-1 and TRBJ1-4; 8 nucleotides line up with TRBD1. Germline lookup yields CDR1 MGHDK and CDR2 SYGVNS. CDR3 length: 15 residues. After removal of 6 bases from V and 3 bases from J, the junction contained 6 bases not matched to a gene. CDR3 residues: CASSPDRAANEKLFF. The CDR3 region has the DNA TGTGCCAGCAGCCCGGACAGGGCGGCTAATGAAAAACTGTTTTTT.

V gene TRBV7-2 combines with J gene TRBJ2-3; perhaps TRBD2 as D (5 bases). The germline V gene has CDR1 SGHTA and CDR2 FQGNSA. With 4 bases removed from V and 6 bases from J, the gap between germline ends came to 14 bases. The CDR3 totals 14 residues. CDR3: CASSSLLGSDTQYF. CDR3 DNA sequence: TGTGCCAGCAGCTCATTACTAGGGTCGGATACGCAGTATTTT. Full variable domain (remainder filled in from reference TRBV7-2 and TRBJ2-3): GAGVSQSPSNKVTEKGKDVELRCDPISGHTALYWYRQSLGQGLEFLIYFQGNSAPDKSGLPSDRFSAERTGGSVSTLTIQRTQQEDSAVYLCASSSLLGSDTQYFGPGTRLTVL.

This clonotype was seen a handful of times. CDR3 coding DNA: TGCGCCAGCAGCCCAGCGGGGGCGATCACAGATACGCAGTATTTT. Encoded protein: CASSPAGAITDTQYF. The chain recombines TRBV10-2 with TRBJ2-3, with 8 bases matching TRBD2. This CDR3 comprises 15 residues. Germline values: CDR1 WSHSY, CDR2 SAAADI. With V trimmed by 6 bases and J by 2 bases, 7 bases remained unmatched.

The chain joins TRBV9 to TRBJ2-1; 8 bases align to TRBD2. Germline trimming cut 0 bases from V and 5 bases from J; bases unmatched to any gene: 7. The CDR3 has 16 amino acids. The germline gives CDR1 SGDLS, CDR2 YYNGEE. The DNA for the CDR3 is TGTGCCAGCAGCGTAGGGGTCGGGGGGGCGGACAATGAGCAGTTCTTC. Its translation: CASSVGVGGADNEQFF.

This clonotype was observed a few times. The chain uses TRBV19 and TRBJ2-3, with 9 bases lining up with TRBD1. Germline lookup yields CDR1 LNHDA and CDR2 SQIVND (reference sequence). CDR3 size: 15 residues. Germline trimming cut 6 bases from V and 3 bases from J; bases unmatched to any gene: 7. The CDR3 spells CASSGTGRMTDTQYF. DNA for the CDR3: TGTGCCAGTAGCGGGACAGGGAGGATGACAGATACGCAGTATTTT.

The chain joins TRBV20-1 to TRBJ2-3; 10 bases are a match to TRBD2. V shed 5 bases and J 5 bases; nucleotides not matched to a gene: 10. CDR1 is DFQATT and CDR2 is SNEGSKA in the germline V gene (reference sequence). The CDR3 has 15 residues. As DNA, the CDR3 is TGCAGTGCTCCCCCTCGGACTAGCGGTGGAGATACGCAGTATTTT. Translated, it gives CSAPPRTSGGDTQYF.